This entry concerns a single TCR beta chain. Its binding antigen is unknown. No base quality information exists; no much larger clone differs at one position. The germline V gene specifies MNHNS as CDR1 and SASEGT as CDR2. Trimming removed 5 bases from V and 2 bases from J; the gene matches leave 8 bases unexplained. The CDR3 holds 16 amino acids from the cysteine to the phenylalanine. Of the read, only the CDR3 DNA is kept; its 48 bases are in frame from base 1. The instrument given in TCRdb is Illumina HiSeq 2500. Quantitative 5'-RACE with molecular barcodes was the method used to prepare the TCR beta libraries. Concerning the study's data processing: A new computational method, built on a probabilistic model of VDJ rearrangement, was used to identify disease-linked TCR variants. TCRdb trimmed the raw reads at Q25, called clones with MiXCR and kept productive beta chains. For every CDR3 protein sequence, its rows merge into one entry that carries the most common genes and DNA. TCRdb's processing, not the authors' own work, is the source of the V and J calls. The sample table shows 700,000 to 850,000 distinct CDR3 sequences, and about 12% are seen once. The top ten clones comprise 0.51% of the sample.

The data derive from a study of CD8 T cells in ankylosing spondylitis (TCRdb year 2017). Background for the entire study: To find TCR variants linked to disease, the study profiled T cell receptor beta repertoires in ankylosing spondylitis patients and healthy donors. The full study cohort was made up of 25 ankylosing spondylitis patients and roughly 100 healthy donors. Peripheral blood was sampled, and synovial fluid was additionally collected from ankylosing spondylitis patients. What the study reported, not specific to this receptor: In peripheral blood, the disease-linked clones were found at relatively low frequencies and had a CD8+ phenotype. Blood from ankylosing spondylitis patients appeared to be characterized by a TCR beta motif composed of under ten highly homologous amino acid variants. The disease-linked clones were reported as significantly enriched in matched synovial fluid samples from ankylosing spondylitis patients. Some TCR beta motif variants had previously been reported in synovial fluid and blood of reactive arthritis patients, which suggested common disease-initiation mechanisms.

The chain is assembled from TRBV6-1 and TRBJ2-2, and TRBD1 matches 7 of the central bases. This TCR derives from a male donor with ankylosing spondylitis. Sequencing was done on a sample of blood, either unsorted or a sorted T cell fraction (not recorded which). The CDR3 is CASSPGTAINTGELFF. In nucleotide form, the sequence is TGTGCCAGCAGTCCAGGGACAGCGATAAACACCGGGGAGCTGTTTTTT.